The clone carrying this T cell receptor (beta chain) was found a few times. The antigen remains undetermined. A much larger clone differs from this one at a single base, so this may be a read error. These data belong to a study of breast tumors, draining lymph nodes, adjacent tissues. Study-wide points: Compared with basal-like, luminal-like tumors shared significantly more repertoire with nontumor tissue. Tumor T cell lymph node origin was a supported hypothesis, not proven.

Germline V gene data show CDR1 as SGDLS and CDR2 as YYNGEE. The CDR3 sequence is 14 residues long. Breast cancer patients provided tissue from their axillary draining lymph nodes. Each CDR3 protein gets one entry after TCRdb re-called the multiplex PCR reads with MiXCR. The sample has 250,000 or so distinct CDR3 sequences, over 30% seen once. The V call is TRBV9, the J call TRBJ2-1, with TRBD2 matching over 7 bases. The sample consisted of axillary lymph node tissue. This clonotype originated in a female donor with breast cancer. Some clones in this sample may be carry-over from other donors' samples. Written as DNA, the CDR3 is TGTGCCAGCAGCGTTTACCCGAGCGGGATTGAGCAGTCCTTC. Its protein is CASSVYPSGIEQSF.